Each of the 18 T cell receptor beta chains below was sequenced from the same sample in a study of T cell changes during pregnancy in multiple sclerosis. The method was immunoSEQ multiplex PCR; TCRdb's version includes in-frame clones alone and lacks a portion of them. The sample shows about 80,000 clones, about 90% of them seen only once. Specimen: peripheral blood, collected before pregnancy. The origin of the receptors is a female donor with multiple sclerosis, enrolled in a pregnancy study.

The rearrangement links TRBV7-2 to TRBJ1-4, with D maybe TRBD1 (6 bases). This CDR3 has 14 residues. Germline CDR1 SGHTA, CDR2 FQGNSA. Trimming left V 5 bases short and J 3 bases short, with 10 bases between. The CDR3: CASSQGLANEKLFF. The CDR3 DNA reads TGTGCCAGCAGCCAGGGGTTGGCTAATGAAAAACTGTTTTTT.

The chain links TRBV11-2 to TRBJ2-2; 11 bases map to TRBD2. Germline CDR1 reads SGHAT; CDR2 reads FQNNGV. CDR3 length: 16 amino acids. Trimming at V came to 6 bases and at J to 7 bases, leaving 10 bases not matched to a gene. CDR3 in DNA: TGTGCCAGCAGAGACGCGACTAGCGGGGTAGTCGGGGAGCTGTTTTTT. Its protein product is CASRDATSGVVGELFF.

This clone was counted a single time. The rearrangement uses TRBV15 and TRBJ1-5; 8 nucleotides line up with TRBD1. The CDR3 extends over 14 amino acids. J was trimmed by 9 bases and V by 0 bases; bases with no gene match: 4. CDR1 is LNHNV, CDR2 YYDKDF, per germline (reference sequence). CDR3 residues: CATSRDRGLGPQHF. As DNA, the CDR3 is TGTGCCACCAGCAGAGACAGGGGGCTTGGGCCCCAGCATTTT.

The chain is built from TRBV2 and TRBJ2-4, with no clear D. This CDR3 is built from 14 residues. CDR1 is SNHLY and CDR2 is FYNNEI in the germline V gene. Trimming shortened V by 2 bases and J by 0 bases, and 5 bases separated the two germline ends. The CDR3 bases are TGTGCCAGCAGTGAATTAGTAGCCAAAAACATTCAGTACTTC. Its protein is CASSELVAKNIQYF.

The chain joins TRBV19 to TRBJ2-2, with 7 bases identical to TRBD1. CDR3 size: 14 residues. Trimming cost V 10 bases and J 6 bases; bases outside gene matches: 11. From germline, CDR1 is LNHDA and CDR2 SQIVND (reference sequence). CDR3 in DNA: TGTGCCAAGCCGGGACAGCGAAGGTCCGGGGAGCTGTTTTTT. It is translated as CAKPGQRRSGELFF.

The V gene is TRBV11-2, the J gene TRBJ2-5; 11 bases map to TRBD2. The CDR3 runs 14 residues. Unmatched junction bases numbered 0, after V lost 1 base and J lost 5 bases. Germline CDR1 is SGHAT and CDR2 is FQNNGV. The CDR3 region is CASSLVAGGETQYF. The CDR3 DNA follows: TGTGCCAGCAGCTTAGTAGCGGGGGGGGAGACCCAGTACTTC. The full variable domain, in which reference TRBV11-2 and TRBJ2-5 provide the parts outside the CDR3, is EAGVAQSPRYKIIEKRQSVAFWCNPISGHATLYWYQQILGQGPKLLIQFQNNGVVDDSQLPKDRFSAERLKGVDSTLKIQPAKLEDSAVYLCASSLVAGGETQYFGPGTRLLVL.

This sequence joins TRBV6-1 and TRBJ2-5; weak D call: TRBD2 (6 bases). V gave up 8 bases and J gave up 3 bases, with 16 bases separating them. This CDR3 contains 14 residues. From germline, CDR1 is MNHNS and CDR2 SASEGT. Here the CDR3 reads CASASLRGEETQYF. In nucleotides, the CDR3 is TGTGCCAGCGCCTCCCTTCGCGGGGAAGAGACCCAGTACTTC.

The CDR3 sequence: CASSFAPVYGYTF. Written as DNA, the CDR3 is TGTGCCAGCAGTTTCGCCCCGGTCTATGGCTACACCTTC. The chain combines TRBV6-5 with TRBJ1-2; D is undetermined. Trimming removed 4 bases at V and 4 bases at J, with 10 bases between. Looked up from germline, CDR1 is MNHEY and CDR2 is SVGAGI. CDR3 size: 13 residues.

V and J are TRBV5-1 and TRBJ2-5; no definite D call. From germline, CDR1 is SGHRS and CDR2 YFSETQ. The V gene lost 0 bases and the J gene lost 4 bases, with 7 bases spanning the gap. This CDR3 contains 13 residues. The DNA for the CDR3 is TGCGCCAGCAGCTTGGGTCTATCAGAGACCCAGTACTTC. This encodes CASSLGLSETQYF.

The chain employs TRBV7-9 and TRBJ1-3; D unclear. The CDR3 covers 13 residues. V was shortened by 7 bases and J by 0 bases, with 7 bases between the two germline ends. Germline V gene data show CDR1 as SEHNR and CDR2 as FQNEAQ (reference sequence). The CDR3: CASIHSSGNTIYF. The CDR3, as DNA: TGTGCCAGCATTCACTCCTCTGGAAACACCATATATTTT.

The chain is built from TRBV7-6 and TRBJ2-1; a possible D gene is TRBD1 (5 bases). The CDR3 contains 18 residues. Germline CDR1 and CDR2: SGHVS and FNYEAQ. The V end was cut by 5 bases, the J end by 3 bases, with 23 bases between. The CDR3 coding sequence is TGTGCCAGCAGCCCGCTAACAGGAGCCCCCCGAGGCTACAATGAGCAGTTCTTC. It is translated as CASSPLTGAPRGYNEQFF.

The chain couples TRBV6-5 to TRBJ2-7; 7 bases agree with TRBD1. V gave up 0 bases and J gave up 2 bases; unmatched junction bases: 1. Germline-derived CDR1 and CDR2 are MNHEY and SVGAGI. CDR3 length equals 14 residues. CDR3 nucleotides: TGTGCCAGCAGTTACTCTGACAGGGCCTACGAGCAGTACTTC. Residues: CASSYSDRAYEQYF.

This chain uses TRBV6-1 with TRBJ1-5, with 11 bases aligning to TRBD1. Germline lookup yields CDR1 MNHNS and CDR2 SASEGT. This CDR3 comprises 15 residues. With 6 bases clipped from V and 9 bases from J, the junction kept 10 bases outside the gene matches. CDR3 protein: CASRTRDRGTGPQHF. The CDR3 DNA reads TGTGCCAGCAGGACCCGGGACAGGGGGACGGGGCCCCAGCATTTT.

This clone was counted once. The chain joins TRBV19 to TRBJ2-7, with D possibly matching TRBD1 (8 bases). From germline, CDR1 is LNHDA and CDR2 SQIVND (reference sequence). The CDR3 runs 18 residues. V was trimmed by 9 bases and J by 9 bases, leaving 36 bases between them. The CDR3 is CARLVSDDRGLPIQGQYF. In DNA form, the CDR3 reads TGTGCCAGGCTAGTATCGGACGACAGGGGACTACCCATCCAAGGGCAGTACTTC.

The V gene is TRBV29-1, the J gene TRBJ2-7; 10 bases match TRBD2. The CDR3 covers 15 residues. Germline V gene lookup returns CDR1 SQVTM and CDR2 ANQGSEA. V lost 1 base, J lost 6 bases, and 9 bases stayed unmatched. The CDR3 is CSVEARGTSAVEQYF. The CDR3 DNA sequence: TGCAGCGTTGAAGCAAGAGGGACTAGCGCGGTCGAGCAGTACTTC.

This chain uses TRBV27 with TRBJ1-2; tentative D call: TRBD1 (6 bases). The CDR3 is 14 residues long. Per germline, CDR1 MNHEY and CDR2 SMNVEV (reference sequence). Between the trimmed V and J ends, which lost 5 bases and 3 bases, there was a span of 13 bases. The CDR3 sequence: CASSPRQEHYGYTF. CDR3 coding DNA: TGTGCCAGCAGTCCTCGACAGGAACACTATGGCTACACCTTC.

On this clone itself: At one boundary the junction diverges from the germline segment, which might be a read error. V usage is TRBV7-7 and J usage is TRBJ2-6; tentative D call: TRBD1 (5 bases). This CDR3 comprises 15 residues. The germline gives CDR1 SSHAT, CDR2 FNYEAQ (reference sequence). The CDR3 protein is CASSLGAGGANVLTF. Written as DNA, the CDR3 is TGTGCTAGCAGCCTAGGGGCTGGTGGGGCCAACGTCCTGACTTTC. Full variable domain (rest looked up from reference TRBV7-7 and TRBJ2-6): GAGVSQSPRYKVTKRGQDVTLRCDPISSHATLYWYQQALGQGPEFLTYFNYEAQPDKSGLPSDRFSAERPEGSISTLTIQRTEQRDSAMYRCASSLGAGGANVLTFGAGSRLTVL.

This chain joins TRBV27 and TRBJ1-6; D perhaps matches TRBD1 (5 bases). The CDR3 is 15 residues long. The V gene's germline CDR1 is MNHEY and CDR2 SMNVEV (reference sequence). Trimming shortened V by 7 bases and J by 10 bases, and 20 bases separated the two germline ends. CDR3 sequence: CASTPGTEGGSPLHF. In DNA, the CDR3 is TGTGCCAGCACCCCCGGGACCGAAGGAGGGTCACCCCTCCACTTT.